What follows is one T cell receptor (beta chain) and its context. All enrollees were about 18 to 89 years old and from about 25 US areas. Categorization into cohorts depended on clinical history that participants reported. This entry belongs to a study of blood T cell repertoires in COVID-19. About the research overall: Some COVID-19 samples were acute and others convalescent; all came from the United States, Italy and Spain.

This CDR3 contains 15 residues. The V gene lost 0 bases and the J gene lost 5 bases, with 11 bases spanning the gap. Per the germline V gene, CDR1 is LNHNV and CDR2 is YYDKDF (reference sequence). In the original workflow: Estimated nucleated cell counts came from reference gene primer amplification. The assay was immunoSEQ multiplex PCR, and TCRdb's table has in-frame clones only and misses some. The DNA gave D and trimming, while V, J and clone size come from that table. The sample yields a few hundred thousand clones, 80% to 85% seen once. The J gene is TRBJ1-5, the V gene TRBV15; D gene unclear. Sequenced input: PBMCs or T cells enriched from blood (not recorded which). This TCR was recovered from a man aged 45-60 years who had recovered from COVID-19. The CDR3 sequence: CATSRDVSGHQPQHF. The CDR3 DNA follows: TGTGCCACCAGCAGAGATGTGTCGGGTCATCAGCCCCAGCATTTT.